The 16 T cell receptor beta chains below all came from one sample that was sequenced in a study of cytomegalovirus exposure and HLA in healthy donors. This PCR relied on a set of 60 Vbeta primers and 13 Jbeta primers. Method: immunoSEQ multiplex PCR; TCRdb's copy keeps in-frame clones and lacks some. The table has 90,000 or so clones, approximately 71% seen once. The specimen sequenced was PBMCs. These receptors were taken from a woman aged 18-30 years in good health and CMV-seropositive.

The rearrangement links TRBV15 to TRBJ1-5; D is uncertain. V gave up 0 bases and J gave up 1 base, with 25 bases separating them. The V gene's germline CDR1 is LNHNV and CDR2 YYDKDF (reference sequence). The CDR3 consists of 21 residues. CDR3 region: CATSRDQNLRMETRSNQPQHF. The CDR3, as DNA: TGTGCCACCAGCAGAGATCAGAACCTTCGAATGGAAACGAGGAGCAATCAGCCCCAGCATTTT.

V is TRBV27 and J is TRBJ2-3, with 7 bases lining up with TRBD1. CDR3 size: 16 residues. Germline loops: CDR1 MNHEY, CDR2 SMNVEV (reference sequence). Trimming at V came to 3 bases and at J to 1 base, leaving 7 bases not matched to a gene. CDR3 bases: TGTGCCAGCAGTTTGTACAGGGGCCTGGGCACAGATACGCAGTATTTT. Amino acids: CASSLYRGLGTDTQYF.

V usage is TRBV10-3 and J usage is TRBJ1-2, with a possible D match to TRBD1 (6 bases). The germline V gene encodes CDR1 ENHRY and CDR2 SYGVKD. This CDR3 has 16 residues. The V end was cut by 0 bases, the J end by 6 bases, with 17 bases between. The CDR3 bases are TGTGCCATCAGTGAGTCGATCGGTTTCAGGGGTAATGGCTACACCTTC. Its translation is CAISESIGFRGNGYTF.

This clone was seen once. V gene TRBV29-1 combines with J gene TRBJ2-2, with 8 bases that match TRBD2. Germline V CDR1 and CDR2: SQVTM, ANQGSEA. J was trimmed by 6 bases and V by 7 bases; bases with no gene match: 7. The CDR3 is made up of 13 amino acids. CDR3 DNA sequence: TGCAGCGCCATCGGACTAGCACCCGGGGAGCTGTTTTTT. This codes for CSAIGLAPGELFF.

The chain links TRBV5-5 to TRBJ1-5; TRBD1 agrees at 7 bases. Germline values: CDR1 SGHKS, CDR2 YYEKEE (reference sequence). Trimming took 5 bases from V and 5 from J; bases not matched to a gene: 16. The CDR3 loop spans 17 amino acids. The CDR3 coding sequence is TGTGCCAGCAGTAACCCGTCAGGGGGAAGGTTGGATCAGCCCCAGCATTTT. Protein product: CASSNPSGGRLDQPQHF.

CDR3 in DNA: TGTGCCAGCAGTCGGAACACCGGGGAGCTGTTTTTT. Translating it yields CASSRNTGELFF. The chain recombines TRBV27 with TRBJ2-2; D is unresolved. Germline values: CDR1 MNHEY, CDR2 SMNVEV (reference sequence). The CDR3 has 12 residues. With 5 bases removed from V and 1 base from J, the gap between germline ends came to 2 bases.

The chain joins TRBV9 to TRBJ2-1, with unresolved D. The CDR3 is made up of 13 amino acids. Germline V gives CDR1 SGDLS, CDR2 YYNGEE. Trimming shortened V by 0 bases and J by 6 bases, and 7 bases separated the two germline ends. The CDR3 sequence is CASSVGLPNEQFF. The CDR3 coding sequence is TGTGCCAGCAGCGTAGGTCTACCCAATGAGCAGTTCTTC.

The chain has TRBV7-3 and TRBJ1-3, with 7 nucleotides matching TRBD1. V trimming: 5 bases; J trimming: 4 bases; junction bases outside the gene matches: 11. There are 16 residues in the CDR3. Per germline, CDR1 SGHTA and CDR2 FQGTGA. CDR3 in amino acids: CASSTSGQKPGNTIYF. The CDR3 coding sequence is TGTGCCAGCAGCACGTCGGGACAGAAGCCCGGAAACACCATATATTTT.

The CDR3 coding sequence is TGTGCCAGCAGCCAAGAGGGAAACACCATATATTTT. Amino acids: CASSQEGNTIYF. The chain joins TRBV16 to TRBJ1-3; the D is unclear. The germline CDR1 and CDR2 sequences are KGHSY and FQNENV. The CDR3 loop spans 12 amino acids. Trimming pared 2 bases from V and 4 bases from J, leaving 3 bases between. Combining the CDR3 with reference TRBV16 and TRBJ1-3 gives the whole variable domain GEEVAQTPKHLVRGEGQKAKLYCAPIKGHSYVFWYQQVLKNEFKFLISFQNENVFDETGMPKERFSAKCLPNSPCSLEIQATKLEDSAVYFCASSQEGNTIYFGEGSWLTVV.

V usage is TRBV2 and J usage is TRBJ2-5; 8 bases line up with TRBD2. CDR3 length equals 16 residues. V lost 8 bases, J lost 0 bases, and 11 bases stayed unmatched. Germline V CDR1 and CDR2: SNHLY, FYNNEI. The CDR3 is CASRVAGLKYQETQYF. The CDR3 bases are TGTGCCAGCCGGGTAGCGGGACTGAAGTACCAAGAGACCCAGTACTTC.

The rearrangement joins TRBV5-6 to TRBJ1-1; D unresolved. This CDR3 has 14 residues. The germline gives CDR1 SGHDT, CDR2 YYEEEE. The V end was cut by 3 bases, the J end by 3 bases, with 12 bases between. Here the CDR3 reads CASSSTRVDTEAFF. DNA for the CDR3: TGTGCCAGCAGCTCGACTAGGGTAGACACTGAAGCTTTCTTT. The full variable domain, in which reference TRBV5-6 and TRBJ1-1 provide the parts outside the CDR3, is DAGVTQSPTHLIKTRGQQVTLRCSPKSGHDTVSWYQQALGQGPQFIFQYYEEEERQRGNFPDRFSGHQFPNYSSELNVNALLLGDSALYLCASSSTRVDTEAFFGQGTRLTVV.

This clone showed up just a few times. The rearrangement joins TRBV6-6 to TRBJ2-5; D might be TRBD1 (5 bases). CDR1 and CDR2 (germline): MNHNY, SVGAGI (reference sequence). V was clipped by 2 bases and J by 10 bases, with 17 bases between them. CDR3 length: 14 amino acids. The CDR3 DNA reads TGTGCCAGCAGTTACGGGGCGGAGCAAGGTGGCCAGTACTTC. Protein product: CASSYGAEQGGQYF.

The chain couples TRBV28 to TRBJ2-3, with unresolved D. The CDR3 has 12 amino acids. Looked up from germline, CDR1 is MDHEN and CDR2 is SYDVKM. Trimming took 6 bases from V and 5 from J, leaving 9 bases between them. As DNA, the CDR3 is TGTGCCAGCAGCGTTCGGAGAGATACGCAGTATTTT. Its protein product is CASSVRRDTQYF.

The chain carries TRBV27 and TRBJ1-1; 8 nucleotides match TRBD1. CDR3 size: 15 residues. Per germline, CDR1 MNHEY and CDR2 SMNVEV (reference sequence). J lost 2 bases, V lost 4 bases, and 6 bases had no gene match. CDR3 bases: TGTGCCAGCAGTTCGCCCGGGACAGGCAACACTGAAGCTTTCTTT. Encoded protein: CASSSPGTGNTEAFF.

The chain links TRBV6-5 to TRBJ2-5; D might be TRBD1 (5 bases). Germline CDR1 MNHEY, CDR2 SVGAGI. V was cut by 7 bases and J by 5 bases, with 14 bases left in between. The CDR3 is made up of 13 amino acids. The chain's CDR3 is CASTRAPRETQYF. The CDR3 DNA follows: TGTGCCAGCACCAGGGCCCCCCGGGAGACCCAGTACTTC.

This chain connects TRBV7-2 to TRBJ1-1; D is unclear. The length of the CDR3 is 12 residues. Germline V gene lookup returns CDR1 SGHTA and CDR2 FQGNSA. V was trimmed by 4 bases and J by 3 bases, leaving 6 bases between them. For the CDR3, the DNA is TGTGCCAGCAGCTCACAGTACACTGAAGCTTTCTTT. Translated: CASSSQYTEAFF.